These 16 T cell receptor beta chains share one sample of origin, sequenced in a study of T cells after yellow fever vaccination. One entry per CDR3 protein results from TCRdb running MiXCR on the 5' RACE reads. The repertoire includes some 120,000 distinct CDR3 sequences, nearly 7.5% of them detected once, and nearly 2.5% sits in the top ten. This specimen consisted of CD4+ T cells sorted from PBMCs, obtained 9 to 11 days after the first yellow fever vaccination. Receptor source: a man aged 18 to 30 who received the YFV17D yellow fever vaccine.

In this sample, this clonotype turned up many times. This chain links TRBV7-2 with TRBJ2-3, with 8 bases aligning to TRBD2. The J segment lost 5 bases and the V segment lost 10 bases, leaving 8 bases of the junction unmatched. CDR1 is SGHTA, CDR2 FQGNSA, per germline. This CDR3 region has 13 residues. The DNA for the CDR3 is TGTGCCATCCGGGGGGGGTGGGTAGATACGCAGTATTTT. This translates into CAIRGGWVDTQYF.

This clonotype was seen many times. This chain joins TRBV6-5 and TRBJ1-5; D perhaps matches TRBD1 (5 bases). V was pared by 7 bases and J by 7 bases, with 17 bases between. CDR1 and CDR2 from the germline V gene are MNHEY and SVGAGI. CDR3 length: 14 amino acids. CDR3 amino acids: CASTLGGDTQPQHF. DNA for the CDR3: TGTGCCAGCACTCTAGGAGGGGATACACAGCCCCAGCATTTT.

V gene TRBV20-1 combines with J gene TRBJ1-5, with a possible D match to TRBD1 (6 bases). Germline V CDR1 and CDR2: DFQATT, SNEGSKA (reference sequence). The CDR3 length is 15 residues. V lost 6 bases to trimming and J lost 2 bases, with 17 bases between them. Written as DNA, the CDR3 is TGCAGTGCGCATACAGGGAATTCTGGCAATCAGCCCCAGCATTTT. Translated, it gives CSAHTGNSGNQPQHF.

This clonotype was seen ten or more times. The chain uses TRBV28 and TRBJ1-5; the D is unclear. The CDR3 loop spans 12 amino acids. Trimming cost V 6 bases and J 6 bases, with 9 bases left between them. Germline CDR1 is MDHEN and CDR2 is SYDVKM. The CDR3 protein is CASSLVGQPQHF. CDR3 DNA: TGTGCCAGCAGCCTGGTGGGTCAGCCCCAGCATTTT.

The sample holds many counts of this clonotype. The chain couples TRBV5-1 to TRBJ2-1, with a tentative D call TRBD1 (5 bases). Germline V gene data show CDR1 as SGHRS and CDR2 as YFSETQ. This CDR3 is 14 amino acids long. Trimming pared 6 bases from V and 0 bases from J, leaving 10 bases between. The CDR3 loop is CASTTQGSYNEQFF. The CDR3, as DNA: TGCGCCAGCACCACGCAGGGCTCCTACAATGAGCAGTTCTTC. Complete variable domain (other parts from reference TRBV5-1 and TRBJ2-1): KAGVTQTPRYLIKTRGQQVTLSCSPISGHRSVSWYQQTPGQGLQFLFEYFSETQRNKGNFPGRFSGRQFSNSRSEMNVSTLELGDSALYLCASTTQGSYNEQFFGPGTRLTVL.

This clonotype turned up a few times. The V call is TRBV30, the J call TRBJ1-2, with TRBD1 as a possible D gene (6 bases). The CDR3 contains 13 residues. From germline, CDR1 is GTSNPN and CDR2 SVGIG (reference sequence). V was shortened by 2 bases and J by 7 bases, with 14 bases between the two germline ends. The CDR3 DNA reads TGTGCCTGGAGTATCGGAGGGGGAGCTGGCTACACCTTC. Amino acid sequence: CAWSIGGGAGYTF.

There are many counts of this clonotype. The chain has TRBV20-1 and TRBJ2-3, with TRBD2 matching 8 bases. CDR1 and CDR2 from the germline V gene are DFQATT and SNEGSKA (reference sequence). The CDR3 length is 15 residues. Unmatched junction bases numbered 5, after V lost 3 bases and J lost 0 bases. CDR3 amino acids: CSARDPGGSTDTQYF. The CDR3 DNA sequence: TGCAGTGCTAGGGACCCGGGGGGGAGCACAGATACGCAGTATTTT.

This clonotype was recorded a few times. The chain combines TRBV19 with TRBJ1-6, with 9 bases lining up with TRBD1. This CDR3 is 13 amino acids long. The ends lost 9 bases at V and 12 bases at J; junction bases unmatched: 9. CDR1 is LNHDA and CDR2 is SQIVND in the germline V gene (reference sequence). The CDR3: CASQDRGREPLHF. The CDR3 nucleotides read TGTGCCAGCCAGGACAGGGGAAGGGAACCCCTCCACTTT.

This clonotype was counted between two and nine times. The chain uses TRBV12-3 or TRBV12-4 and TRBJ1-6; possibly TRBD1 for D (5 bases). CDR3 length: 12 residues. V lost 7 bases, J lost 10 bases, and 11 bases lay in between. Here the CDR3 DNA reads TGTGCCAGCAAGGGGAGGGACTCACCCCTCCACTTT. Its translation: CASKGRDSPLHF.

The gene calls are TRBV19 and TRBJ1-5, with D unclear. CDR3 length equals 12 residues. V shed 11 bases and J shed 1 base, with 9 bases lying between them. Germline CDR1 and CDR2: LNHDA and SQIVND (reference sequence). The CDR3 DNA reads as TGTGCCGCCGCCTCCAGCAATCAGCCCCAGCATTTT. Translating it yields CAAASSNQPQHF.

This clonotype was recorded many times. The CDR3 sequence: CASSPWTEYNSPLHF. CDR3 sequence (DNA): TGTGCCAGCAGTCCGTGGACAGAGTATAATTCACCCCTCCACTTT. The V gene is TRBV6-1, the J gene TRBJ1-6; TRBD1 is a possible D gene (6 bases). Trimming pared 5 bases from V and 4 bases from J, leaving 12 bases between. Germline CDR1 is MNHNS and CDR2 is SASEGT. The CDR3 spans 15 residues.

This clonotype showed up just a few times. V is TRBV11-2 and J is TRBJ2-3; 9 nucleotides match TRBD2. The J segment lost 8 bases and the V segment lost 2 bases, leaving 8 bases of the junction unmatched. The germline CDR1 and CDR2 sequences are SGHAT and FQNNGV. This CDR3 contains 15 residues. CDR3 sequence reads: CASSLTQPSGATQYF. CDR3 sequence (DNA): TGTGCCAGCAGCTTAACCCAGCCTAGCGGGGCTACGCAGTATTTT.

There are a few counts of this clonotype. This chain joins TRBV5-1 and TRBJ2-5; maybe TRBD2 (6 bases). There are 18 residues in the CDR3. In germline, CDR1 is SGHRS, CDR2 YFSETQ. Trimming pared 4 bases from V and 0 bases from J, leaving 22 bases between. CDR3 in DNA: TGCGCCAGCAGCCGCGGGAACGGCCGATGGAGAGACCAAGAGACCCAGTACTTC. Its translation is CASSRGNGRWRDQETQYF.

In its sample, this clonotype was seen many times. The chain couples TRBV6-2 or TRBV6-3 to TRBJ1-2; D is undetermined. This CDR3 is built from 14 residues. Looked up from germline, CDR1 is MNHEY and CDR2 is SVGEGT. V was shortened by 2 bases and J by 8 bases, with 15 bases between the two germline ends. The CDR3 nucleotides are TGTGCCAGCAGTTACGAGGAGCGCGTTTACGGCTACACCTTC. It is translated as CASSYEERVYGYTF.

This clonotype was counted ten times or more. The rearrangement uses TRBV7-2 and TRBJ2-3; 7 nucleotides agree with TRBD2. This CDR3 has 15 residues. V lost 1 base and J lost 2; bases outside the gene matches: 3. The V gene's germline CDR1 is SGHTA and CDR2 FQGNSA. The CDR3 bases are TGTGCCAGCAGCTTAGGTAGCGGGTACACAGATACGCAGTATTTT. It is translated as CASSLGSGYTDTQYF.

This clonotype was counted ten times or more. The chain employs TRBV12-3 or TRBV12-4 and TRBJ1-2; perhaps TRBD1 as D (6 bases). The CDR3 runs 13 residues. Trimming stripped 2 bases from V and 8 bases from J, with 12 bases between. CDR3: CASSLNRVDGYTF. DNA for the CDR3: TGTGCCAGCAGTTTAAACAGGGTAGACGGCTACACCTTC.